The sequence of this TCR beta chain was determined in a study of blood T cells in healthy people across ages. For the second PCR, which ran for about 6 to 12 cycles, a sample-barcoded 5' primer and a J-beta primer mix were used. Every sample gave at least 3 million paired-end reads containing CDR3. TCRdb re-called the 5' RACE reads through MiXCR, storing one row per CDR3 protein. The repertoire holds hundreds of thousands of distinct CDR3 sequences, with roughly 21% as singletons. This clonotype was detected ten times or more. What it recognizes is unknown. CDR3 size: 14 residues. Trimming removed 3 bases from V and 0 bases from J, with 9 bases in between. The germline V gene has CDR1 DFQATT and CDR2 SNEGSKA (reference sequence). Study-wide results and caveats: Nothing was known about donor CMV status, and this possibly confounded expanded clonotype changes. Diversity estimates from one million T cells were considered underestimates.

The specimen was blood. The gene calls are TRBV20-1 and TRBJ2-1; tentative D call: TRBD2 (6 bases). This receptor was identified in a man between 70 and 80 years old in good health. In DNA, the CDR3 is TGCAGTGCTAGTTGGCGGGACTCCTACAATGAGCAGTTCTTC. Protein: CSASWRDSYNEQFF.